This is a list of T cell receptor beta chains from one sample in a study of blood T cell repertoires in COVID-19. The table came from immunoSEQ multiplex PCR; TCRdb's copy has only in-frame clones and leaves some out. The sample yields under 350,000 clones, 70% to 90% seen once. The sample consisted of peripheral blood. Receptors were obtained from a human donor in a cohort sampled during active COVID-19. Both conserved end residues are part of each CDR3.

TRBV5-1	TRBJ1-2	CASSSARTENYGYTF
TRBV6-1	TRBJ1-2	CASSEQGALRGYTF
TRBV29-1	TRBJ1-2	CSALPVDYGYTF
TRBV6-5	TRBJ1-2	CASSRGQDYGYTF
TRBV10-3	TRBJ1-3	CASGPEEITIYF
TRBV24-1	TRBJ2-3	CATSELGISTDTQYF
TRBV18	TRBJ2-1	CASSPVLGLDRGNNEQFF
TRBV3-1/TRBV3-2	TRBJ1-1	CASSQGTTGMNTEAFF
TRBV5-1	TRBJ1-2	CASSSGTGGYGYTF
TRBV27	TRBJ1-2	CASSFGGYGNYGYTF
TRBV27	TRBJ2-7	CASSLGAGGSYEQYF
TRBV2	TRBJ1-2	CAREGQGAAGYTF
TRBV5-3	TRBJ1-3	CARSLAPGQKNF
TRBV18	TRBJ2-2	CASSHGQGVTGELFF
TRBV6-5	TRBJ2-1	CASGYSGGAWEQFF
TRBV5-1	TRBJ1-2	CASSSRTGANYGYTF
TRBV6-5	TRBJ2-7	CASAQQGLSYEQYF
TRBV5-1	TRBJ2-3	CASRGQWGTDTQYF
TRBV9	TRBJ2-3	CASRGGRPGKLTDTQYF
TRBV3-1/TRBV3-2	TRBJ2-2	CASSRQGADTGELFF
TRBV29-1	TRBJ2-7	CSVVYYEQYF
TRBV7-4	TRBJ2-3	CASSRQQRGRTDTQYF
TRBV5-1	TRBJ1-1	CASSLNTVRDRAFF
TRBV6-1	TRBJ1-2	CASSEGRQGARGYTF
TRBV5-1	TRBJ1-6	CASREGVGSPLHF
TRBV12-3/TRBV12-4	TRBJ1-2	CASRPRGLYGYTF
TRBV10-1	TRBJ1-2	CASRDKGAQGYTF
TRBV6-5	TRBJ1-3	CASSYATGIWNTIYF
TRBV19	TRBJ1-1	CASAGGPNTEAFF
TRBV18	TRBJ2-1	CASSPPEGRPFNEQFF
TRBV7-3	TRBJ1-1	CASSFRGATEAFF
TRBV25-1	TRBJ1-3	CASSENRWSSGNTIYF
TRBV29-1	TRBJ2-2	CSVVVSTGELFF